This TCR beta chain is from a study of cytomegalovirus exposure and HLA in healthy donors. Study findings and constraints: Analysis was carried out at a later point, and it linked a missense DCLRE1C variant to TCR beta V- and J-gene trimming. Among TCR beta chains, those listed as cytomegalovirus-associated numbered around 160.

V trimming: 6 bases; J trimming: 5 bases; junction bases outside the gene matches: 11. Germline CDR1 is MDHEN and CDR2 is SYDVKM. The CDR3 has 15 residues. A multiplex PCR was run with 60 Vbeta primers and 13 Jbeta primers. Here immunoSEQ multiplex PCR was the method, and the copy in TCRdb shows in-frame clones only, minus some. This sample yields some 130,000 clones, of which around 86% are seen a single time; about 0.7% belongs to the top ten. This clone was recorded only once. Antigen: not known. Sequencing input: PBMCs. The chain joins TRBV28 to TRBJ1-1, with 8 bases fitting TRBD1. This sequence originates from a man aged 18 to 29 in good health and CMV-seronegative. CDR3 residues: CASRSAPGQATEAFF. The CDR3 DNA reads TGTGCCAGCAGATCCGCTCCGGGACAGGCGACTGAAGCTTTCTTT.